The 21 T cell receptor beta chains in this list originate from one sample, sequenced in a study of CD4 T cells in relation to SARS-CoV-2 and coronaviruses. Profiled with immunoSEQ multiplex PCR; TCRdb holds only in-frame clones, not every one. The data show tens of thousands of clones, around 74% seen once. Before the COVID-19 pandemic, during about 2011-2019, CD4+ T cells were taken from unexposed donors. Isolation of CD4+ T cells took place after nine to ten days in culture. Their specific antigens are unknown. The sequenced sample was CD4+ T cells from PBMCs, cultured in vitro. The receptors stem from a human donor in good health.

The chain couples TRBV7-2 to TRBJ2-7; 9 nucleotides line up with TRBD2. The germline V gene encodes CDR1 SGHTA and CDR2 FQGNSA. The CDR3 extends over 16 amino acids. Trimming took 8 bases from V and 4 from J; bases not matched to a gene: 15. Written as DNA, the CDR3 is TGTGCCAGCGCTCCAGACCTGGCGGGAGGGGGGTACGAGCAGTACTTC. This gives the protein CASAPDLAGGGYEQYF.

The chain combines TRBV3-1 (or the pseudogene TRBV3-2) with TRBJ2-3; 10 nucleotides match TRBD2. Trimming at V came to 4 bases and at J to 2 bases, leaving 6 bases not matched to a gene. Germline V gives CDR1 LGHDT, CDR2 YNNKEL (reference sequence). This CDR3 comprises 16 residues. CDR3 DNA sequence: TGTGCCAGCAGCCCAGCAGCGGGAGGGCCCACAGATACGCAGTATTTT. Translating gives CASSPAAGGPTDTQYF.

This rearrangement joins TRBV11-2 to TRBJ1-5; possibly TRBD1 for D (6 bases). Germline values: CDR1 SGHAT, CDR2 FQNNGV. The CDR3 loop spans 15 amino acids. Trimming took off 2 bases at V and 6 bases at J, with 14 bases between the two ends. The CDR3 here is CASSLFGGGGQPQHF. The CDR3 DNA reads TGTGCCAGCAGCTTATTTGGGGGCGGCGGTCAGCCCCAGCATTTT. Filled out from reference TRBV11-2 and TRBJ1-5, the complete variable domain reads EAGVAQSPRYKIIEKRQSVAFWCNPISGHATLYWYQQILGQGPKLLIQFQNNGVVDDSQLPKDRFSAERLKGVDSTLKIQPAKLEDSAVYLCASSLFGGGGQPQHFGDGTRLSIL.

This clone was counted only a few times. The chain joins TRBV10-1 to TRBJ2-7, with D hard to call. CDR1 is WNHNN, CDR2 SYGVQD, per germline (reference sequence). The CDR3 consists of 14 residues. The V end lost 4 bases, the J end lost 4 bases, and 14 bases lay between the germline ends. The CDR3 nucleotides read TGCGCCAGCAGTGGTCGCGGTGTGGGATACGAGCAGTACTTC. It is translated as CASSGRGVGYEQYF.

J is TRBJ2-4 and V is TRBV12-2; TRBD2, the D gene given by the table, was not confirmed from the DNA. TRBV12-2 counts as a pseudogene. This CDR3 contains 17 residues. The CDR3 nucleotides read TGTGCAAGTCGCTTAGTGCTAGCAAGACTTGCCAAAAACATTCAGTACTTC. Amino acid sequence: CASRLVLARLAKNIQYF.

The V call is TRBV9, the J call TRBJ1-6; tentative D call: TRBD1 (6 bases). The CDR3 contains 14 residues. Germline V gene sequence: CDR1 SGDLS, CDR2 YYNGEE. V was shortened by 2 bases and J by 4 bases, with 7 bases between the two germline ends. The CDR3 here is CASSVGQYNSPLHF. CDR3 bases: TGTGCCAGCAGCGTCGGACAGTATAATTCACCCCTCCACTTT.

V gene TRBV12-3 or TRBV12-4 combines with J gene TRBJ2-1, with a possible D match to TRBD1 (5 bases). This CDR3 region has 12 residues. The V and J ends lost 8 bases and 6 bases respectively, with 11 bases between them. The CDR3 loop reads CASAQGTNEQFF. The CDR3 bases are TGTGCCAGCGCCCAGGGAACCAATGAGCAGTTCTTC.

The chain joins TRBV9 to TRBJ1-2; a possible D gene is TRBD1 (6 bases). Germline CDR1 reads SGDLS; CDR2 reads YYNGEE. CDR3 length: 13 residues. The germline V and J ends were trimmed by 3 bases and 2 bases, with 8 bases remaining between them. The CDR3 here is CASSAGTNYGYTF. CDR3 nucleotides: TGTGCCAGCAGCGCGGGGACAAACTATGGCTACACCTTC.

This rearrangement joins TRBV19 to TRBJ1-2, with D possibly matching TRBD1 (5 bases). V dropped 2 bases and J dropped 4 bases, with 20 bases sitting between them. Germline V gene lookup returns CDR1 LNHDA and CDR2 SQIVND (reference sequence). This CDR3 spans 17 amino acids. CDR3 residues: CASSINWSGPGRYGYTF. As DNA, the CDR3 is TGTGCCAGTAGTATAAATTGGAGTGGACCGGGGCGCTATGGCTACACCTTC.

The V and J genes are TRBV18 and TRBJ1-4, with 7 positions matching TRBD1. Germline V lookup: CDR1 KGHSH, CDR2 LQKENI. CDR3 length equals 13 residues. V lost 2 bases to trimming and J lost 7 bases; unmatched junction nucleotides: 1. The CDR3 DNA reads TGTGCCAGCTCACCAGACAGGGTTGAAAAACTGTTTTTT. Translating gives CASSPDRVEKLFF. Together with reference TRBV18 and TRBJ1-4, the CDR3 gives the full variable domain: NAGVMQNPRHLVRRRGQEARLRCSPMKGHSHVYWYRQLPEEGLKFMVYLQKENIIDESGMPKERFSAEFPKEGPSILRIQQVVRGDSAAYFCASSPDRVEKLFFGSGTQLSVL.

The chain is built from TRBV7-9 and TRBJ1-4; TRBD1 matches at 7 bases. Germline assignment: CDR1 SEHNR and CDR2 FQNEAQ (reference sequence). J gave up 5 bases and V 5 bases, and 5 bases lay outside the gene matches. There are 14 residues in the CDR3. For the CDR3, the DNA is TGTGCCAGCAGCCCGGGACAGTCGAATGAAAAACTGTTTTTT. This encodes CASSPGQSNEKLFF.

The chain links TRBV28 to TRBJ1-1, with TRBD1 matching 10 bases. J lost 5 bases, V lost 5 bases, and 8 bases had no gene match. The CDR3 length is 15 residues. Germline CDR1 is MDHEN and CDR2 is SYDVKM. CDR3 in amino acids: CASSRQGQGKTEAFF. The CDR3 coding sequence is TGTGCCAGCAGTCGCCAGGGACAGGGGAAGACTGAAGCTTTCTTT.

In nucleotides, the CDR3 is TGTGCCAGCAGCCCCGACAGGGTCGGGGCCAAAAACATTCAGTACTTC. Translating it yields CASSPDRVGAKNIQYF. The rearrangement uses TRBV7-9 and TRBJ2-4; TRBD1 matches 7 bases. Trimming cost V 5 bases and J 1 base; bases outside gene matches: 8. Germline lookup yields CDR1 SEHNR and CDR2 FQNEAQ (reference sequence). The CDR3 extends over 16 amino acids. The full variable domain, with the rest looked up from reference TRBV7-9 and TRBJ2-4, is DTGVSQNPRHKITKRGQNVTFRCDPISEHNRLYWYRQTLGQGPEFLTYFQNEAQLEKSRLLSDRFSAERPKGSFSTLEIQRTEQGDSAMYLCASSPDRVGAKNIQYFGAGTRLSVL.

This clone was seen just once. The V gene is TRBV24-1, the J gene TRBJ2-7; either TRBD1 or TRBD2 may fit D (5 bases each). Germline V CDR1 and CDR2: KGHDR, SFDVKD. V gave up 1 base and J gave up 3 bases, with 9 bases separating them. CDR3 length: 14 residues. The chain's CDR3 is CATSDFGTNYEQYF. DNA of the CDR3: TGTGCCACCAGTGATTTTGGGACGAACTACGAGCAGTACTTC.

The chain couples TRBV10-1 to TRBJ1-1; D ambiguous. Trimming left V 6 bases short and J 5 bases short, with 19 bases between. The CDR3 extends over 15 amino acids. From germline, CDR1 is WNHNN and CDR2 SYGVQD (reference sequence). The CDR3 nucleotides are TGCGCCAGCAGGGGAGAGCAACAAGGGAAGACTGAAGCTTTCTTT. Its translation is CASRGEQQGKTEAFF.

In this sample, this clone turned up a few times. The genes are TRBV5-4 and TRBJ1-6; TRBD1 agrees at 9 bases. CDR1 is SGHNT and CDR2 is YYREEE in the germline V gene (reference sequence). The CDR3 consists of 17 residues. Trimming at V came to 2 bases and at J to 8 bases, leaving 11 bases not matched to a gene. The CDR3 DNA reads as TGTGCCAGCAGCTTACAATCCGGGACAGGGCTTTATTCACCCCTCCACTTT. Amino acids: CASSLQSGTGLYSPLHF.

The chain uses TRBV28 and TRBJ2-5, with a tentative D call TRBD1 (6 bases). The CDR3 totals 12 residues. Looked up from germline, CDR1 is MDHEN and CDR2 is SYDVKM. V was shortened by 10 bases and J by 2 bases, with 11 bases between the two germline ends. The CDR3 DNA reads TGTGCCACCGGGACACCTCAAGAGACCCAGTACTTC. Its translation is CATGTPQETQYF. Supplemented by reference TRBV28 and TRBJ2-5, the full variable domain reads DVKVTQSSRYLVKRTGEKVFLECVQDMDHENMFWYRQDPGLGLRLIYFSYDVKMKEKGDIPEGYSVSREKKERFSLILESASTNQTSMYLCATGTPQETQYFGPGTRLLVL.

The chain uses TRBV24-1 and TRBJ2-3, with TRBD1 matching 8 bases. This CDR3 comprises 15 residues. CDR1 and CDR2 from the germline V gene are KGHDR and SFDVKD. The junction had 5 bases not matched to a gene; V was cut back by 4 bases and J by 3 bases. CDR3 nucleotide sequence: TGTGCCACCAGTGAACCCGGGACAGGAACAGATACGCAGTATTTT. Translation gives CATSEPGTGTDTQYF.

V and J are TRBV30 and TRBJ1-4; the match to TRBD1 covers 9 bases. The CDR3 consists of 14 residues. The V gene's germline CDR1 is GTSNPN and CDR2 SVGIG (reference sequence). V shed 3 bases and J 7 bases; nucleotides not matched to a gene: 6. The DNA of the CDR3 is TGTGCCTGGAGCGCGGACAGGGGAGCTGAAAAACTGTTTTTT. It is translated as CAWSADRGAEKLFF.

There are a few counts of this clone. The chain recombines TRBV29-1 with TRBJ2-7; D gene uncertain. The V end lost 7 bases, the J end lost 5 bases, and 12 bases lay between the germline ends. The length of the CDR3 is 11 residues. Looked up from germline, CDR1 is SQVTM and CDR2 is ANQGSEA. CDR3 sequence: CSAQESHEQYF. The CDR3 DNA reads TGCAGCGCCCAGGAAAGCCACGAGCAGTACTTC.

The chain joins TRBV4-2 to TRBJ1-4; D gene unclear. The CDR3 has 14 residues. CDR1 LGHNA and CDR2 YNFKEQ come from the germline V gene. The ends were cut back, 4 bases at V and 2 bases at J, with 8 bases in the middle. In DNA, the CDR3 is TGTGCCAGCAGCCCAAAATGGACTAATGAAAAACTGTTTTTT. This codes for CASSPKWTNEKLFF.